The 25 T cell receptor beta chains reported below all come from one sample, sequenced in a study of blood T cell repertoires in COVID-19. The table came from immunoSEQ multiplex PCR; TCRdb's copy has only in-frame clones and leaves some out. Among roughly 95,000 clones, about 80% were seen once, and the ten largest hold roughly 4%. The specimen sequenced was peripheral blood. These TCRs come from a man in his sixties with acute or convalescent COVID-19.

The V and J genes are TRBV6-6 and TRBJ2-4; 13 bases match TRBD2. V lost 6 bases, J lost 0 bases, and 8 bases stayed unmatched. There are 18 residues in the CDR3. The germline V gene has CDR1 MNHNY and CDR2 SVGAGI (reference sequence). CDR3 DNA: TGTGCCAGCAGGCGACTAGCGGGGGGCCTTCCAGCCAAAAACATTCAGTACTTC. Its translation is CASRRLAGGLPAKNIQYF.

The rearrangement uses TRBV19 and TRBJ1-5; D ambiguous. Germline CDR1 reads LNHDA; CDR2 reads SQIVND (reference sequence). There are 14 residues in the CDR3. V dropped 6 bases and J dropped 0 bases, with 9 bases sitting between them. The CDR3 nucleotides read TGTGCCAGTAGGACACCTTATAGCAATCAGCCCCAGCATTTT. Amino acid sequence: CASRTPYSNQPQHF.

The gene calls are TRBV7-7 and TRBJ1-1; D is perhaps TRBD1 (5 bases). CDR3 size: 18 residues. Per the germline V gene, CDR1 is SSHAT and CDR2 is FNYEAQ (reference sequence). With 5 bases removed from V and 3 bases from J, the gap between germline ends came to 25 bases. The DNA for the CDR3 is TGTGCCAGCAGCCCATACCTTGGACCCGGAGGGGTTGACACTGAAGCTTTCTTT. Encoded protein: CASSPYLGPGGVDTEAFF.

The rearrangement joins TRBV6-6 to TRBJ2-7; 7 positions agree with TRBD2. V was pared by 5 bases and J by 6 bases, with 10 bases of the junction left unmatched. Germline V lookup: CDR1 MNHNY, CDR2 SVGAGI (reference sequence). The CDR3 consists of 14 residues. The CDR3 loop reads CASSGDYLGREQYV. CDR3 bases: TGTGCCAGCAGTGGGGACTACCTGGGCCGCGAGCAGTACGTC.

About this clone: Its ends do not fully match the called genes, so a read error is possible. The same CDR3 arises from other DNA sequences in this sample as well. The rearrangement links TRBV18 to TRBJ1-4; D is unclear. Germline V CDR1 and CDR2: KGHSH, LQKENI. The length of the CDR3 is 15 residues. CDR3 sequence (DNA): TGTGCTAGCTCACGGGGTCCTGTCGGGGATGAAAAACTGTTTTTT. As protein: CASSRGPVGDEKLFF.

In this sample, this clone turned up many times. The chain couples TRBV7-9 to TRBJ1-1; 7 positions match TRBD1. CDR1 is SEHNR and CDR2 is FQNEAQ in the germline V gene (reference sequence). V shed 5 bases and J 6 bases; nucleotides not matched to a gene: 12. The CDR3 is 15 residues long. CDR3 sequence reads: CASSNILQGLAEAFF. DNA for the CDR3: TGTGCCAGCAGCAACATCTTACAGGGGCTCGCTGAAGCTTTCTTT.

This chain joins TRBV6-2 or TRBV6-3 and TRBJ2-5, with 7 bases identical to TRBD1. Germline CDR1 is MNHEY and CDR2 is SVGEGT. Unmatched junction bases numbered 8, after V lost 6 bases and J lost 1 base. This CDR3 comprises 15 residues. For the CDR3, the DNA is TGTGCCAGCAGCAACACCGACAGGGCCCAAGAGACCCAGTACTTC. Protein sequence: CASSNTDRAQETQYF.

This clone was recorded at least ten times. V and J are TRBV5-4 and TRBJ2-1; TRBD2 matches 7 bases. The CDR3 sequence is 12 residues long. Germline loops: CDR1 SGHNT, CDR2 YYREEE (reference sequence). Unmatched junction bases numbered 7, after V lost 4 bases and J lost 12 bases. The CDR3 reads CASSPGGGRQFF. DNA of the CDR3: TGTGCCAGCAGCCCGGGGGGAGGACGGCAGTTCTTC.

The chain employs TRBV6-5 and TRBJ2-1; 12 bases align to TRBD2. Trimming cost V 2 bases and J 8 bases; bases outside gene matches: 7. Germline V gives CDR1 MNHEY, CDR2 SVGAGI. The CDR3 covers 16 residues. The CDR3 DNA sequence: TGTGCCAGCAGTTACACTTCGACTAGCGGGAGACATGAGCAGTTCTTC. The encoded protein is CASSYTSTSGRHEQFF.

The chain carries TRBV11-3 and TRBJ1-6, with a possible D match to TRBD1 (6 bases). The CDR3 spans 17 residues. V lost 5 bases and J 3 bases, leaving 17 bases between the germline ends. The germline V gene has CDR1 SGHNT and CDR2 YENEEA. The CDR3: CASSNMDSSNYNSPLHF. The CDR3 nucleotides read TGTGCCAGCAGCAACATGGACAGCTCAAACTATAATTCACCCCTCCACTTT.

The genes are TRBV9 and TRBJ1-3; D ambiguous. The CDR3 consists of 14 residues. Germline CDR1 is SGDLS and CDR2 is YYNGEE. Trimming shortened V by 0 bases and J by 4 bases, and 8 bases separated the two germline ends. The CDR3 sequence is CASSVGAFGNTIYF. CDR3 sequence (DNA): TGTGCCAGCAGCGTAGGGGCCTTCGGAAACACCATATATTTT.

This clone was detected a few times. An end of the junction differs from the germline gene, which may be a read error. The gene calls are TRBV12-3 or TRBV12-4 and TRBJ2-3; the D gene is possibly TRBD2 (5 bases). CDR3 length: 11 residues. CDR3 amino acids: CASSHLSRVFF. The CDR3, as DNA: TGTGCCAGCAGTCACCTTTCGCGGGTATTTTTC.

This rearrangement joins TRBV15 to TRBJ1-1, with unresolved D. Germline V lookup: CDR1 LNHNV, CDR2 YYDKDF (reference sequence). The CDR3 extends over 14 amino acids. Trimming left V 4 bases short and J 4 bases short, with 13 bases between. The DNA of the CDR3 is TGTGCCACCAGCACGGGTTTAGGGAGCACTGAAGCTTTCTTT. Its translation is CATSTGLGSTEAFF. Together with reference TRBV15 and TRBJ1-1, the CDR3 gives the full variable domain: DAMVIQNPRYQVTQFGKPVTLSCSQTLNHNVMYWYQQKSSQAPKLLFHYYDKDFNNEADTPDNFQSRRPNTSFCFLDIRSPGLGDTAMYLCATSTGLGSTEAFFGQGTRLTVV.

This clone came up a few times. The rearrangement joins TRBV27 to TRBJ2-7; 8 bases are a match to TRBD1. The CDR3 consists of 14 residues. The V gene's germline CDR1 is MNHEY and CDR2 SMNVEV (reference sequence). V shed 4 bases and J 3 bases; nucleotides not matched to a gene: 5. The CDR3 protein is CASSSRDRIYEQYF. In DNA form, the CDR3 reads TGTGCCAGCAGTTCAAGGGACAGGATCTACGAGCAGTACTTC.

The CDR3 reads CASSAGTSGRREQYV. The CDR3 DNA reads TGTGCCAGTTCAGCCGGGACTAGCGGGAGACGCGAGCAGTACGTC. The chain combines TRBV6-5 with TRBJ2-7, with 14 bases that match TRBD2. Germline-derived CDR1 and CDR2 are MNHEY and SVGAGI. Trimming cost V 9 bases and J 6 bases; bases outside gene matches: 10. This CDR3 is 15 amino acids long.

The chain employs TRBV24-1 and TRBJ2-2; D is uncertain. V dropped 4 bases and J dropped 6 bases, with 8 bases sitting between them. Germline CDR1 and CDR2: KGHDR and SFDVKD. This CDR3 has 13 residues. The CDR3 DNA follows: TGTGCCACCAGTGAGTCCGTATCCGGGGAGCTGTTTTTT. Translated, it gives CATSESVSGELFF.

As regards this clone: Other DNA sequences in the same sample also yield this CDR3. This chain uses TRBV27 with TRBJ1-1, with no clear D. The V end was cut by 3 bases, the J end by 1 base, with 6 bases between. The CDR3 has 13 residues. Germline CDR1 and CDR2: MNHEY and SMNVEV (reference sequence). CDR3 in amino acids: CASSFTGNTEAFF. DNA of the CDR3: TGTGCCAGCAGTTTTACGGGGAACACTGAAGCTTTCTTT.

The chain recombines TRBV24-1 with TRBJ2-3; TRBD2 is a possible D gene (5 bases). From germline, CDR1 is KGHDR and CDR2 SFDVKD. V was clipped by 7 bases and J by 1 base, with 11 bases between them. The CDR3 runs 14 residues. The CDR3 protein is CATRDWPGTDTQYF. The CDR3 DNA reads TGTGCCACCAGGGACTGGCCGGGCACAGATACGCAGTATTTT.

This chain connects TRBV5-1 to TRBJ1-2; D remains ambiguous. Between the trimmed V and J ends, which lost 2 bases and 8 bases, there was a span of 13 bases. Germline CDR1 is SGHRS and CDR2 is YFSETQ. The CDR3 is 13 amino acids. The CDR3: CASSFLGPEGYTF. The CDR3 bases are TGCGCCAGCAGCTTCTTGGGCCCTGAGGGCTACACCTTC.

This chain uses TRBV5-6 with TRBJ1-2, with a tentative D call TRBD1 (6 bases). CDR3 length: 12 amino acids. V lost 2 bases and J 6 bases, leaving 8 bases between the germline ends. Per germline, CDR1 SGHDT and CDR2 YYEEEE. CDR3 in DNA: TGTGCCAGCAGCTTACAGGGAGATGGCTACACCTTC. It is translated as CASSLQGDGYTF.

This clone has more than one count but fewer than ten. CDR3 sequence reads: CASSLTGGRGETQYF. Written as DNA, the CDR3 is TGCGCCAGCAGCTTAACAGGGGGCCGGGGAGAGACCCAGTACTTC. V usage is TRBV5-1 and J usage is TRBJ2-5, with 9 nucleotides matching TRBD1. J lost 4 bases, V lost 2 bases, and 6 bases had no gene match. Looked up from germline, CDR1 is SGHRS and CDR2 is YFSETQ. There are 15 residues in the CDR3.

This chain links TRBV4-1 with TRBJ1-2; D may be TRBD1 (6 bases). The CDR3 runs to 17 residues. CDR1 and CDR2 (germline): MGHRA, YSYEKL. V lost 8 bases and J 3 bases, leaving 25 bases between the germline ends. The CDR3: CASLGADSSPDHYGYTF. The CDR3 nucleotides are TGCGCCAGCCTAGGGGCGGACAGCTCTCCTGACCACTATGGCTACACCTTC.

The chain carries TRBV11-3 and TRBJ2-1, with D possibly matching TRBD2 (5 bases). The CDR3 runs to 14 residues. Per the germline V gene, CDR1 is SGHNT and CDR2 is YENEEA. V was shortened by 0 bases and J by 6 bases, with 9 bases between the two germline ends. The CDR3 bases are TGTGCCAGCAGCTTAGAACGGGGAGTCAATGAGCAGTTCTTC. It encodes CASSLERGVNEQFF. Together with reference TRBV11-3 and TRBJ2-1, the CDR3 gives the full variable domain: EAGVVQSPRYKIIEKKQPVAFWCNPISGHNTLYWYLQNLGQGPELLIRYENEEAVDDSQLPKDRFSAERLKGVDSTLKIQPAELGDSAVYLCASSLERGVNEQFFGPGTRLTVL.

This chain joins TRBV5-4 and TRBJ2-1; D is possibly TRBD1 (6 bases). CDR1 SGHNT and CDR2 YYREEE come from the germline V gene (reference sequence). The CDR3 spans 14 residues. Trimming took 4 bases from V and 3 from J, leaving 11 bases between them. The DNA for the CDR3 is TGTGCCAGCAGCGACCGGGACAACTACAATGAGCAGTTCTTC. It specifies CASSDRDNYNEQFF.

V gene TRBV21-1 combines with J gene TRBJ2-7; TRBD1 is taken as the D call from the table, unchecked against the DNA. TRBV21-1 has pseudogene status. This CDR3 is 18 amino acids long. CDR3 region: CASSKMRQGEPHPHEQYV. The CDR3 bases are TGTGCCAGCAGCAAAATGAGACAGGGGGAGCCCCACCCCCACGAGCAGTACGTC.